Listed below are T cell receptor beta chains from one sample, sequenced in a study of control samples from healthy donors and cancer patients. Produced via immunoSEQ multiplex PCR; TCRdb's table is partial and in-frame only. Among 40,000 to 65,000 clones listed, about 90% were seen once. The sample consisted of PBMCs. The source of these receptors is a man aged 55-75 years with head and neck cancer. CDR3s include the opening cysteine and the closing phenylalanine or tryptophan. The order of the fields is J gene, V gene, D gene, clone size, CDR3 DNA, CDR3 protein. A D gene is named only where the DNA matches it firmly. Clone size is shown for a subset of rows, as once, few, many or a class of expanded clone.

J: TRBJ1-4
V: TRBV6-5
D: TRBD1
size: NA
DNA: TGTGCCAGCAGTACAGGACAGGGCGCTGAAAAACTGTTTTTT
CDR3: CASSTGQGAEKLFF

J: TRBJ2-1
V: TRBV11-2
D: NA
size: NA
DNA: TGTGCCAGCAGCTTTCAGGCGGGACCTGTTAATGAGCAGTTCTTC
CDR3: CASSFQAGPVNEQFF

J: TRBJ2-1
V: TRBV11-1
D: TRBD2
size: NA
DNA: TGTGCCAGCAGCCCTAGACTAGCGGGGTACAATGAGCAGTTCTTC
CDR3: CASSPRLAGYNEQFF

J: TRBJ1-2
V: TRBV5-6
D: NA
size: NA
DNA: TGTGCCAGCAGCTTGGCTCGCCCTTACTATAGCTACACCTTC
CDR3: CASSLARPYYSYTF

J: TRBJ2-1
V: TRBV7-3
D: NA
size: NA
DNA: TGTGCCAGCAGCTTAAGGTACTCGAGCTCCTACAATGAGCAGTTCTTC
CDR3: CASSLRYSSSYNEQFF

J: TRBJ1-4
V: TRBV9
D: TRBD1
size: NA
DNA: TGTGCCAGCAGTCAAAGGACAGGGAGCGAAGGTGAAAAACTGTTTTTT
CDR3: CASSQRTGSEGEKLFF

J: TRBJ1-1
V: TRBV2
D: TRBD1
size: NA
DNA: TGTGCCAGCAGTGAAGGTGCAGGGGGCTTCACTGAAGCTTTCTTT
CDR3: CASSEGAGGFTEAFF

J: TRBJ2-7
V: TRBV7-6
D: TRBD2
size: NA
DNA: TGTGCCAGCAGCTTAGAGGGTAGCGGGAGAAGTGAGCAGTACTTC
CDR3: CASSLEGSGRSEQYF

J: TRBJ2-7
V: TRBV11-2
D: NA
size: few
DNA: TGTGCCAGCAGCTTACAGGGGAAGGGGCAGTACTTC
CDR3: CASSLQGKGQYF

J: TRBJ2-1
V: TRBV5-4
D: TRBD1
size: once
DNA: TGTGCCAGCAGCCGGCAGGGGGTCGGGCCTAATGAGCAGTTCTTC
CDR3: CASSRQGVGPNEQFF

J: TRBJ1-2
V: TRBV4-1
D: NA
size: NA
DNA: TGCGCCAGCAGCCAAGAAGTTTTCGGACGTGGACCTGGGATGGGTGGCTACACCTTC
CDR3: CASSQEVFGRGPGMGGYTF

J: TRBJ2-3
V: TRBV18
D: NA
size: NA
DNA: TGTGCCAGCTCACCACAGCGAACTAGCACAGATACGCAGTATTTT
CDR3: CASSPQRTSTDTQYF

J: TRBJ2-3
V: TRBV7-9
D: TRBD2
size: NA
DNA: TGTGCCAGCAGCTCATTCGGGACTAGCGTATCAGATACGCAGTATTTT
CDR3: CASSSFGTSVSDTQYF

J: TRBJ1-2
V: TRBV7-8
D: TRBD1
size: NA
DNA: TGTGCCAGCAGCACTTCAGGGGGGTATGGCTACACCTTC
CDR3: CASSTSGGYGYTF

J: TRBJ2-1
V: TRBV2
D: TRBD2
size: NA
DNA: TGTGCCAGCACCCCTAACAGCGGGAGCTACAATGAGCAGTTCTTC
CDR3: CASTPNSGSYNEQFF

J: TRBJ2-7
V: TRBV28
D: TRBD1
size: NA
DNA: TGTGCCAGCAGTCCCAGGACAGGTGAGGCCACCTACGAGCAGTACTTC
CDR3: CASSPRTGEATYEQYF

J: TRBJ1-6
V: TRBV30
D: NA
size: few
DNA: TGTGCCTGGACCCAGCCTTATTCGGATTCACCCCTCCACTTT
CDR3: CAWTQPYSDSPLHF

J: TRBJ2-1
V: TRBV7-2
D: NA
size: NA
DNA: TGTGCCAGCAGCTTAGGGACGGACTACAATGAGCAGTTCTTC
CDR3: CASSLGTDYNEQFF

J: TRBJ2-4
V: TRBV4-1
D: TRBD1
size: NA
DNA: TGCGCCAGCAGCCCCCGGGACAGGGAAAAAAACATTCAGTACTTC
CDR3: CASSPRDREKNIQYF

J: TRBJ2-1
V: TRBV6-5
D: NA
size: NA
DNA: TGTGCCAGCAGTACGTGGGATGAGCAGTTCTTC
CDR3: CASSTWDEQFF

J: TRBJ2-3
V: TRBV5-1
D: TRBD2
size: few
DNA: TGCGCCAGCAGCTCCCCCCCTCGGACTAGCGGGGTTAGCACAGATACGCAGTATTTT
CDR3: CASSSPPRTSGVSTDTQYF

J: TRBJ2-2
V: TRBV5-1
D: NA
size: NA
DNA: TGCGCCAGCAGCTTGTTCAACTTAAACACCGGGGAGCTGTTTTTT
CDR3: CASSLFNLNTGELFF

J: TRBJ2-7
V: TRBV6-2/TRBV6-3
D: NA
size: NA
DNA: TGTGCCAGCAGTTCGACCGGGCCCGGATACGAGCAGTACTTC
CDR3: CASSSTGPGYEQYF

J: TRBJ1-1
V: TRBV7-2
D: TRBD1
size: NA
DNA: TGTGCCAGCAGCTTAGAGGCAGGGGGGGACACTGAAGCTTTCTTT
CDR3: CASSLEAGGDTEAFF

J: TRBJ2-7
V: TRBV11-2
D: NA
size: NA
DNA: TGTGCCAGCAGCCCACAGGCCTACGAGCAGTACTTC
CDR3: CASSPQAYEQYF